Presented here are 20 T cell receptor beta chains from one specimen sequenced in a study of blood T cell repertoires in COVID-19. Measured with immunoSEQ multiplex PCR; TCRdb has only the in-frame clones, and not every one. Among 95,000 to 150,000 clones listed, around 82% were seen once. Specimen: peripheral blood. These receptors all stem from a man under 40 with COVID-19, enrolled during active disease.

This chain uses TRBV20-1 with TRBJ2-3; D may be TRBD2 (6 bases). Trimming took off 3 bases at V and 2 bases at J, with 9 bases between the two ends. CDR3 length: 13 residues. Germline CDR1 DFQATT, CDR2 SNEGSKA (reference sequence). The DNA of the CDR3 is TGCAGTGCTAGTCGGGAGATCACAGATACGCAGTATTTT. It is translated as CSASREITDTQYF.

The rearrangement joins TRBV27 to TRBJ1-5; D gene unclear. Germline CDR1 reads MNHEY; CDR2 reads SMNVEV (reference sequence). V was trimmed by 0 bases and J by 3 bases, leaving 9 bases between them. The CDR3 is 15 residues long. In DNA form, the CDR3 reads TGTGCCAGCAGTTTATCCTCCCGCTACAATCAGCCCCAGCATTTT. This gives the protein CASSLSSRYNQPQHF.

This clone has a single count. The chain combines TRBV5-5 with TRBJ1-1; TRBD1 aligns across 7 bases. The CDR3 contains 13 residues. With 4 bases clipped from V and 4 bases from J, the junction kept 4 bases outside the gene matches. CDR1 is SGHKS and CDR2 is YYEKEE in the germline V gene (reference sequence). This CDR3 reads CASSIDRATEAFF. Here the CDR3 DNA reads TGTGCCAGCAGCATTGACAGGGCCACTGAAGCTTTCTTT.

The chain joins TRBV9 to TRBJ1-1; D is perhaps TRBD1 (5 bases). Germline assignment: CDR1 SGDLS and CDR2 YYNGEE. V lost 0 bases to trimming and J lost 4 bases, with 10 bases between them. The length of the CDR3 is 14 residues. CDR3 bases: TGTGCCAGCAGCGTAGGCGGGGGGACCACTGAAGCTTTCTTT. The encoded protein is CASSVGGGTTEAFF.

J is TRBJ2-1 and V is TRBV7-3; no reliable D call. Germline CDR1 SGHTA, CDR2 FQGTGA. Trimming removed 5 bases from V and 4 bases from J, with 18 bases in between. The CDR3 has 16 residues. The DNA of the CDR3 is TGTGCCAGCAGCCCTCCGGCTCCAGGTGGTTACAATGAGCAGTTCTTC. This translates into CASSPPAPGGYNEQFF.

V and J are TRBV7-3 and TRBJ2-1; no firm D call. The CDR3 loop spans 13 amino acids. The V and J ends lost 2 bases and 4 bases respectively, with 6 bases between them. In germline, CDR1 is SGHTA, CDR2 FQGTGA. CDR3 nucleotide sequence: TGTGCCAGCAGCTTATCCTCTTACAATGAGCAGTTCTTC. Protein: CASSLSSYNEQFF.

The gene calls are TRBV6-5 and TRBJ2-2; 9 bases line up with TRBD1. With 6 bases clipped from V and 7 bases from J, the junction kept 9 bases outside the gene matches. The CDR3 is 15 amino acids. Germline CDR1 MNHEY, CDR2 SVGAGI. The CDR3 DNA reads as TGTGCCAGCAGGCCACAGGGGGCCACGGGCGGGGAGCTGTTTTTT. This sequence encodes CASRPQGATGGELFF.

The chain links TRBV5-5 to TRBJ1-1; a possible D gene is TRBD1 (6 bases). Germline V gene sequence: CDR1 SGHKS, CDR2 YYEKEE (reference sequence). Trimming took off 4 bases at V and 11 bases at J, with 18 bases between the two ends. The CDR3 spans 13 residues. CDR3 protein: CASSHESTGSAFF. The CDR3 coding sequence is TGTGCCAGCAGCCACGAATCAACAGGGAGCGCTTTCTTT.

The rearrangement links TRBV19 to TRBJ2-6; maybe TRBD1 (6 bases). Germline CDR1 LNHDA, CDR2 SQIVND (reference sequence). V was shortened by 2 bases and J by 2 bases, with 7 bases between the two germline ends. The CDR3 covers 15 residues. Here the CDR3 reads CASSIRQAGANVLTF. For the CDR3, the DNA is TGTGCCAGTAGTATAAGACAGGCTGGGGCCAACGTCCTGACTTTC.

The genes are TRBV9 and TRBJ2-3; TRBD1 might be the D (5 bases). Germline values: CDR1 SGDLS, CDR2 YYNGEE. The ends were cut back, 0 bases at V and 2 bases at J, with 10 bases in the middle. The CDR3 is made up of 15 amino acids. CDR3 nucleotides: TGTGCCAGCAGCGTAGATGGGGCAATCACAGATACGCAGTATTTT. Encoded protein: CASSVDGAITDTQYF.

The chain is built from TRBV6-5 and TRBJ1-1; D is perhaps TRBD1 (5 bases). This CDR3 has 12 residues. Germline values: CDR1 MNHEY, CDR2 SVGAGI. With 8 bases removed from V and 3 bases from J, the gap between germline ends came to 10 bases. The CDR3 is CASSGGDTEAFF. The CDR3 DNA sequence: TGTGCCAGCTCTGGGGGGGACACTGAAGCTTTCTTT.

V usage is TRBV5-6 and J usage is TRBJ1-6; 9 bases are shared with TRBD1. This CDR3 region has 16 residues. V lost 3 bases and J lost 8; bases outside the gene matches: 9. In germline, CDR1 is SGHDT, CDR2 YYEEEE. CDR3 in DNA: TGTGCCAGCAGCTCGGACAGGGGACTTGGGGATTCACCCCTCCACTTT. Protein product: CASSSDRGLGDSPLHF.

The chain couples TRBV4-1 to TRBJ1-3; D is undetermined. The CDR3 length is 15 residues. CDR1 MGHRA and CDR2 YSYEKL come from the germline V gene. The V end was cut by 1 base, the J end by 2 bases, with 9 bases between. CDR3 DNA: TGCGCCAGCAGCCAAGGCCCCCAGGCTGGAAACACCATATATTTT. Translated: CASSQGPQAGNTIYF.

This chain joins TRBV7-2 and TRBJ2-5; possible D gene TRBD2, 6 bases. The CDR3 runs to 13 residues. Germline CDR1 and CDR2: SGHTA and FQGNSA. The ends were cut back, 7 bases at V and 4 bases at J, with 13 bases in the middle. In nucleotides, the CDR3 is TGTGCCAGCACCATCCCCGGGGGAGAGACCCAGTACTTC. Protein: CASTIPGGETQYF.

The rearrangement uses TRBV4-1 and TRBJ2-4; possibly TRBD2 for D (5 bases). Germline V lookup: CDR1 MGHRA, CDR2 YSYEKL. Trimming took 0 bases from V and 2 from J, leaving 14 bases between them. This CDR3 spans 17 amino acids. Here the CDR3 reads CASSQDFQEGPKNIQYF. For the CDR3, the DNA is TGCGCCAGCAGCCAAGATTTCCAAGAGGGCCCCAAAAACATTCAGTACTTC.

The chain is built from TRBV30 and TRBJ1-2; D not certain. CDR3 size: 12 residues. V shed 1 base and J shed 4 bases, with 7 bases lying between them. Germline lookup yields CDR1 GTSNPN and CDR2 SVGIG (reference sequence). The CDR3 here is CAWSETGYGYTF. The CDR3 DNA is TGTGCCTGGAGTGAAACGGGCTATGGCTACACCTTC.

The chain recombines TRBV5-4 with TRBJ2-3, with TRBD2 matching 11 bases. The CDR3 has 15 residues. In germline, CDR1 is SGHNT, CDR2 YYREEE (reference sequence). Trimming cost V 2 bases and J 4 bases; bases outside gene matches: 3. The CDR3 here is CASSFSGGGADTQYF. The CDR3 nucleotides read TGTGCCAGCAGCTTTAGCGGGGGGGGTGCAGATACGCAGTATTTT.

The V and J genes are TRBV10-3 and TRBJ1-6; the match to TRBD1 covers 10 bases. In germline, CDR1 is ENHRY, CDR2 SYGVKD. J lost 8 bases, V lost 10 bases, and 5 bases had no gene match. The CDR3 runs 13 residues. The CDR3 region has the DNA TGTGCCACTGGGACAGGGGTTGATTCACCCCTCCACTTT. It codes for CATGTGVDSPLHF.

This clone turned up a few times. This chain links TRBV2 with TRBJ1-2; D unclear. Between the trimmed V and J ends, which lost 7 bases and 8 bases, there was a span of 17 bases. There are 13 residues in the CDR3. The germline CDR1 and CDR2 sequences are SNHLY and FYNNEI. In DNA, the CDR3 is TGTGCCAGCACCGCGGGTGGGGTGGGAGGCTACACCTTC. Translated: CASTAGGVGGYTF.

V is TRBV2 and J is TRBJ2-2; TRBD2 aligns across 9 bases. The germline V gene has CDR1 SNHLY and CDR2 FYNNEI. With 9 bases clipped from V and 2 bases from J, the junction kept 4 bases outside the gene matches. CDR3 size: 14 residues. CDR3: CASRLAANTGELFF. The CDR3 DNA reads TGTGCCAGTAGACTAGCGGCAAACACCGGGGAGCTGTTTTTT.